This TCR beta chain was documented in a study of shared clonotypes between healthy human individuals. The method was immunoSEQ multiplex PCR; TCRdb's version includes in-frame clones alone and lacks a portion of them. The sample lists approximately 240,000 clones, just over 65% occurring once. Study-wide results and limits: Despite large depth, rarefaction showed incomplete sorted-subset sequencing. Naive CD4 clonotypes were shared across a handful of donors at about 5.2%. Exclusively blood specimens were collected; tissue repertoires likely differ.

This clone was seen a single time. Its antigen is unknown. The sample consisted of memory CD4+ T cells sorted from blood. Indicated subset: CD45RA-negative fraction. This receptor was obtained from a man younger than 40 in good health.

CDR3 amino acids: CASSIDFWAGGDQFF. The DNA of the CDR3 is TGTGCCAGTAGTATAGATTTCTGGGCGGGAGGGGATCAGTTCTTC. The J gene is TRBJ2-1, the V gene TRBV19; 9 bases fit TRBD2. CDR3 size: 15 residues. CDR1 is LNHDA and CDR2 is SQIVND in the germline V gene (reference sequence). The V segment lost 0 bases and the J segment 13 bases; nucleotides outside the gene matches: 10.